Detailed here is one T cell receptor (beta chain). This record belongs to a study of blood T cell repertoires in COVID-19. Background on the study: Acute and convalescent COVID-19 specimens originated in the United States, Italy and Spain. From T cells, B-cell-depleted T cells, or PBMCs came the material, which was cDNA or gDNA.

The CDR3 loop spans 14 amino acids. Trimming removed 5 bases from V and 6 bases from J, with 17 bases in between. Germline loops: CDR1 SGHAT, CDR2 FQNNGV. The authors' processing: Reference gene primer amplification in the assay estimated nucleated cell counts. Sequencing used immunoSEQ multiplex PCR; TCRdb keeps in-frame clones, though not all of them. V, J and clone size derive from that table, while D and trimming were established from the DNA sequence. The data hold about 180,000 clones, with about 86% observed a single time. The V call is TRBV11-2, the J call TRBJ2-7; D might be TRBD1 (7 bases). The TCR sequence derives from a man aged 45 to 65 with active or convalescent COVID-19. The material sequenced was peripheral blood. The CDR3, as DNA: TGTGCCAGCAGCCCTAACTCAGGGGGAGGCGAGCAGTACTTC. As protein: CASSPNSGGGEQYF.